This is a list of T cell receptor beta chains from one sample in a study of regulatory T cells in long-lasting Graves disease. MiXCR was run by TCRdb on the multiplex PCR reads, yielding one entry per CDR3 protein. Altogether some 370,000 distinct CDR3 sequences are present, approximately 25% being singletons, with the ten largest covering less than 30%. Sequenced here: peripheral blood mononuclear cells (PBMCs), sampled when the disease was refractory, from a patient treated with antithyroid drugs. Source of these receptors: a woman aged 40 to 50 with Graves disease. Both conserved end residues are part of each CDR3. The D gene is left open where the match is weak. Only part of the rows carry a size: once, few, many, or a class if the clone is expanded.

size	J	V	D	DNA	CDR3
-	TRBJ2-5	TRBV3-1	-	TGTGCCAGCAGCCTTCGGACTACCCAAGAGACCCAGTACTTC	CASSLRTTQETQYF
many	TRBJ2-5	TRBV3-1	-	TGTGCCAGCAGCCATTGGGGACACCAAGAGACCCAGTACTTC	CASSHWGHQETQYF
few	TRBJ1-3	TRBV28	TRBD1	TGTGCCAGCAGCCCCTCGGGGGACAGGGCTGGAAACACCATATATTTT	CASSPSGDRAGNTIYF
many	TRBJ1-1	TRBV12-3/TRBV12-4	-	TGTGCCAGCAGTCTTGACAGGGAAGCTTTCTTT	CASSLDREAFF
-	TRBJ2-2	TRBV7-3	TRBD2	TGTGCCAGCAGCCCTACTAGCGGGAGACAAGACGGGGAGCTGTTTTTT	CASSPTSGRQDGELFF
few	TRBJ2-7	TRBV15	-	TGTGCCACCTCTTGGGGGGTATCCTACGAGCAGTACTTC	CATSWGVSYEQYF
-	TRBJ1-5	TRBV7-2	-	TGTGCCAGCAGCTTAGTAGAGGGGGGCCAGCCCCAGCATTTT	CASSLVEGGQPQHF
few	TRBJ2-2	TRBV19	TRBD2	TGTGCCAGTAGTATTGTCTTGTTGACTAGCGGGCCAACCGGGGAGCTGTTTTTT	CASSIVLLTSGPTGELFF
many	TRBJ1-1	TRBV6-1	-	TGTGCCAGCACGGCTAGGGGGAACACTGAAGCTTTCTTT	CASTARGNTEAFF
many	TRBJ2-5	TRBV11-2	-	TGTGCCAGCAGCTCGGGTATGCTAGCGCGAAAACAAGAGACCCAGTACTTC	CASSSGMLARKQETQYF
-	TRBJ2-4	TRBV15	-	TGTGCCACCAGCAGTATCGACATTCAGTACTTC	CATSSIDIQYF
once	TRBJ2-3	TRBV5-1	-	TGCGCCAGCAGCTTGGAAGGGTACACAGATACGCAGTATTTT	CASSLEGYTDTQYF
-	TRBJ2-3	TRBV5-1	-	TGCGCCAGCAGCTTGGGAGGGACTCCTTTACGGGATACGCAGTATTTT	CASSLGGTPLRDTQYF
few	TRBJ2-7	TRBV5-1	TRBD1	TGCGCCAGCAGCGGGACCGGGACAGTAACCTACGAGCAGTACTTC	CASSGTGTVTYEQYF
few	TRBJ2-7	TRBV7-2	TRBD2	TGTGCCAGCAGCTTGCTAGCGGCGTACGAGCAGTACTTC	CASSLLAAYEQYF
-	TRBJ2-1	TRBV6-4	-	TGTGCCAGCAGTGTTAATAGAGGGTACAATGAGCAGTTCTTC	CASSVNRGYNEQFF
many	TRBJ1-1	TRBV6-2/TRBV6-3	-	TGTGCCAGCAGTGACAGGATTTTGAACACTGAAGCTTTCTTT	CASSDRILNTEAFF
many	TRBJ1-1	TRBV28	-	TGTGCCAGCAGTTTATATAGGGTATCCTCCCTTAACACTGAAGCTTTCTTT	CASSLYRVSSLNTEAFF
-	TRBJ2-1	TRBV14	TRBD1	TGTGCCAGCAGCCAATTCCAGGGGGATTCCAATGAGCAGTTCTTC	CASSQFQGDSNEQFF